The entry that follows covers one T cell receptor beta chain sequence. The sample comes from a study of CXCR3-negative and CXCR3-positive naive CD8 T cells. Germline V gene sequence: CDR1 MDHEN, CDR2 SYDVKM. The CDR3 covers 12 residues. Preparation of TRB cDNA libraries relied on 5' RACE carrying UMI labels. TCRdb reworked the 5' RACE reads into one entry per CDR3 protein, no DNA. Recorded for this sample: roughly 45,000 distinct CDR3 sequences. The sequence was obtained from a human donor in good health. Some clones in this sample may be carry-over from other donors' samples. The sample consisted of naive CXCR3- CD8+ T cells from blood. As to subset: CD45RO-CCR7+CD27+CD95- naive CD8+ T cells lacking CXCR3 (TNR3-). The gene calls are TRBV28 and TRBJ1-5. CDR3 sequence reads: CAIGNSNQPQHF.